This entry lists 5 T cell receptor beta chains sequenced from one sample in a study of shared clonotypes between healthy human individuals. Method: immunoSEQ multiplex PCR; TCRdb's copy keeps in-frame clones and lacks some. The repertoire has fewer than 2.5 million clones, approximately 94% of them found once; the top ten carry 0.36%. Sequenced input: naive CD4+ T cells from PBMCs. Subset meaning: CD45RA+ positively selected. The receptors here all came from a man aged 18 to 29 in good health. Some clones in this sample may be carry-over from other donors' samples.

The rearrangement links TRBV6-5 to TRBJ1-5; D not resolved. The germline V and J ends were trimmed by 8 bases and 0 bases, with 11 bases remaining between them. Germline-derived CDR1 and CDR2 are MNHEY and SVGAGI. This CDR3 contains 14 residues. The CDR3 nucleotides are TGTGCCAGCCAACGGGCCCATAGCAATCAGCCCCAGCATTTT. As protein: CASQRAHSNQPQHF.

The chain employs TRBV28 and TRBJ1-3; D gene uncertain. The CDR3 covers 13 residues. The V gene lost 5 bases and the J gene lost 2 bases, with 7 bases spanning the gap. Germline V CDR1 and CDR2: MDHEN, SYDVKM. CDR3 sequence reads: CASSPSTGNTIYF. The CDR3 DNA reads as TGTGCCAGCAGTCCCTCTACTGGAAACACCATATATTTT. The full variable domain, in which reference TRBV28 and TRBJ1-3 provide the parts outside the CDR3, is DVKVTQSSRYLVKRTGEKVFLECVQDMDHENMFWYRQDPGLGLRLIYFSYDVKMKEKGDIPEGYSVSREKKERFSLILESASTNQTSMYLCASSPSTGNTIYFGEGSWLTVV.

V usage is TRBV7-2 and J usage is TRBJ2-3; D remains ambiguous. Trimming took 4 bases from V and 0 from J, leaving 8 bases between them. CDR3 size: 14 residues. CDR1 and CDR2 from the germline V gene are SGHTA and FQGNSA. DNA of the CDR3: TGTGCCAGCAGCTCCCCCCGGAGCACAGATACGCAGTATTTT. It yields the protein CASSSPRSTDTQYF.

This rearrangement joins TRBV7-8 to TRBJ2-3; 14 nucleotides match TRBD2. This CDR3 comprises 17 residues. After removal of 5 bases from V and 0 bases from J, the junction contained 4 bases not matched to a gene. From germline, CDR1 is SGHVS and CDR2 FQNEAQ. DNA of the CDR3: TGTGCCAGCAGCCTCGGGACTAGCGGGAGAAGCACAGATACGCAGTATTTT. Translating gives CASSLGTSGRSTDTQYF.

The rearrangement uses TRBV10-2 and TRBJ2-1; 12 bases line up with TRBD2. After removal of 6 bases from V and 7 bases from J, the junction contained 4 bases not matched to a gene. Looked up from germline, CDR1 is WSHSY and CDR2 is SAAADI. CDR3 length: 14 residues. CDR3 nucleotides: TGCGCCAGCAGGTTGGGACTAGCGGGTAATGAGCAGTTCTTC. Protein: CASRLGLAGNEQFF.